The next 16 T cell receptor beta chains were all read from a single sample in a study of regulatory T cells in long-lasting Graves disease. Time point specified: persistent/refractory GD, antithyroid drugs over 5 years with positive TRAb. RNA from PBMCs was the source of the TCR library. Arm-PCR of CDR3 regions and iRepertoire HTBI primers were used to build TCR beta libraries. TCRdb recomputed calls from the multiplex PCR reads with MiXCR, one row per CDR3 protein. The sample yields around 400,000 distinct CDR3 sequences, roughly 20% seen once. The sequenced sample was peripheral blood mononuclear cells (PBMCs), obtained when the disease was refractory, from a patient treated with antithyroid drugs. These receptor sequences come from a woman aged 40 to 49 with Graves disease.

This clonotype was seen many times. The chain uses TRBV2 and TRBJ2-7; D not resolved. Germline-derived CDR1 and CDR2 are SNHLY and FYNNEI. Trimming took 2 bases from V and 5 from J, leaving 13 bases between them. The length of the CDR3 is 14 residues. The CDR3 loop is CASSETGIIHEQYF. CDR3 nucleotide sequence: TGTGCCAGCAGTGAAACTGGAATTATCCACGAGCAGTACTTC.

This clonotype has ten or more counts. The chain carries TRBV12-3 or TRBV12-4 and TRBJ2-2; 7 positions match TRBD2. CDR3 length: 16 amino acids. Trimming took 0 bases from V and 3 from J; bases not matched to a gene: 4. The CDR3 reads CASSLALGRDTGELFF. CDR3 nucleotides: TGTGCCAGCAGTTTAGCGCTGGGGAGGGACACCGGGGAGCTGTTTTTT.

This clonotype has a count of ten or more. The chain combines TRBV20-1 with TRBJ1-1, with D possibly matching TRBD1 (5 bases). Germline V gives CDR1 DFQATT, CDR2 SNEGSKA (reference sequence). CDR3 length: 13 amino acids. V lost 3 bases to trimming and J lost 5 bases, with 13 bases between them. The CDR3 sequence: CSARDTAVTEAFF. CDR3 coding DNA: TGCAGTGCTAGGGACACCGCGGTAACTGAAGCTTTCTTT.

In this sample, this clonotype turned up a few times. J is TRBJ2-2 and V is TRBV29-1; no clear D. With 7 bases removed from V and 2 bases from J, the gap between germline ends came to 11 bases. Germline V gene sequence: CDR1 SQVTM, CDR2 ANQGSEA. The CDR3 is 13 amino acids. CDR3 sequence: CSGRAENTGELFF. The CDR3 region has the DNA TGCAGCGGAAGGGCTGAAAACACCGGGGAGCTGTTTTTT.

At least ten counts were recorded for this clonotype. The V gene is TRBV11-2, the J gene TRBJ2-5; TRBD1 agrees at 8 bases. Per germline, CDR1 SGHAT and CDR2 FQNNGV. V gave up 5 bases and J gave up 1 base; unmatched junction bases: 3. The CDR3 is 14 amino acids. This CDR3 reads CASSTDRGQETQYF. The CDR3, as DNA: TGTGCCAGCAGCACCGACAGGGGCCAAGAGACCCAGTACTTC.

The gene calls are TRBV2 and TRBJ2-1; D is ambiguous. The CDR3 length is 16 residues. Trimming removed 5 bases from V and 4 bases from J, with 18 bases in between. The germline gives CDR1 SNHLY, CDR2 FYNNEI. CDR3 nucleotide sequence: TGTGCCAGCAGTTACTCATTAGGATCCAATTACAATGAGCAGTTCTTC. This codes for CASSYSLGSNYNEQFF.

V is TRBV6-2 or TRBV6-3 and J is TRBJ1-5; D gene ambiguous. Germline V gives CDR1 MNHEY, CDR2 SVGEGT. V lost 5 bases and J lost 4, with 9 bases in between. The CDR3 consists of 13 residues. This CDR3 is CASSRLGNQPQHF. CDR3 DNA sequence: TGTGCCAGCAGTCGCCTTGGGAATCAGCCCCAGCATTTT.

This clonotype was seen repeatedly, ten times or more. The CDR3 loop reads CASSYLIGGGTTAKNIQYF. DNA for the CDR3: TGTGCCAGCAGTTACCTGATCGGCGGGGGGACTACGGCCAAAAACATTCAGTACTTC. V and J are TRBV6-9 and TRBJ2-4; 8 nucleotides align to TRBD2. The CDR3 covers 19 residues. CDR1 and CDR2 (germline): MNHGY, SVAAGI. Losses at the gene ends were 3 bases for V and 1 base for J; bases not matched to a gene: 14.

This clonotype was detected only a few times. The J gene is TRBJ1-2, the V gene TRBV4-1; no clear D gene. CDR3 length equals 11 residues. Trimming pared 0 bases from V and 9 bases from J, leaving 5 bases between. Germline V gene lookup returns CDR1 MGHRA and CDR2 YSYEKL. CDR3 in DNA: TGCGCCAGCAGCCAAGAAGAACGCTACACCTTC. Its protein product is CASSQEERYTF.

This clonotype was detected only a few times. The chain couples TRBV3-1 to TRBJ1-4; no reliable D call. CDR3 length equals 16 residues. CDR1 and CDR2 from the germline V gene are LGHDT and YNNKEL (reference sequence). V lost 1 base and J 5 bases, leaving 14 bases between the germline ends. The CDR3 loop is CASSQAEDAWNEKLFF. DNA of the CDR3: TGTGCCAGCAGCCAAGCTGAGGACGCTTGGAATGAAAAACTGTTTTTT.

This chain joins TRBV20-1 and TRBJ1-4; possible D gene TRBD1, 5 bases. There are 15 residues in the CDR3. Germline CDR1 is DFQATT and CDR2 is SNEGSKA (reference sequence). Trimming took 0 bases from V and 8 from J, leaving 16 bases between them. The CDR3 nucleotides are TGCAGTGCTAGAGATTTGTCCAGGGATGGGGAAAAACTGTTTTTT. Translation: CSARDLSRDGEKLFF.

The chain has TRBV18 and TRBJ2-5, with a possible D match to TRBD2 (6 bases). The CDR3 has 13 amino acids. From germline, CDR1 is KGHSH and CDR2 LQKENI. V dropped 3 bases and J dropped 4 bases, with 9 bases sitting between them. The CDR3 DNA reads TGTGCCAGCTCACCGGGACTTGGAGAGACCCAGTACTTC. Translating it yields CASSPGLGETQYF.

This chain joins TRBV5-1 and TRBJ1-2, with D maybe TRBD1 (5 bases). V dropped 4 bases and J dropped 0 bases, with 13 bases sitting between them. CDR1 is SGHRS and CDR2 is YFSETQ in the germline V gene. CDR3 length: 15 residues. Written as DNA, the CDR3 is TGCGCCAGCAGCATGGGGACGGAGACTAACTATGGCTACACCTTC. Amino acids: CASSMGTETNYGYTF.

The chain's CDR3 is CASSPGLAGDTQYF. CDR3 DNA: TGTGCCAGCAGTCCCGGACTAGCGGGAGATACGCAGTATTTT. V usage is TRBV28 and J usage is TRBJ2-3, with 11 positions matching TRBD2. The CDR3 has 14 residues. After removal of 5 bases from V and 5 bases from J, the junction contained 3 bases not matched to a gene. CDR1 and CDR2 from the germline V gene are MDHEN and SYDVKM. The entire variable domain, with the rest obtained from reference TRBV28 and TRBJ2-3, is as follows: DVKVTQSSRYLVKRTGEKVFLECVQDMDHENMFWYRQDPGLGLRLIYFSYDVKMKEKGDIPEGYSVSREKKERFSLILESASTNQTSMYLCASSPGLAGDTQYFGPGTRLTVL.

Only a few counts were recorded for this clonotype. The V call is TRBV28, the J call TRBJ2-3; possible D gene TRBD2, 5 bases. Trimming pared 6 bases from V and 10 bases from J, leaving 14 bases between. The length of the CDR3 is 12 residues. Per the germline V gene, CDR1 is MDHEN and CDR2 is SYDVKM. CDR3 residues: CASSPSGLAQYF. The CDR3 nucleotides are TGTGCCAGCAGCCCCTCGGGGTTAGCGCAGTATTTT.

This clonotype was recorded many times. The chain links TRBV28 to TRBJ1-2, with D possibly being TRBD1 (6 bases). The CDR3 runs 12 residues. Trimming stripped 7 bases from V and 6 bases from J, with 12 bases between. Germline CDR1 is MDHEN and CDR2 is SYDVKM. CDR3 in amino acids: CASKGGRDGYTF. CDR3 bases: TGTGCCAGCAAGGGGGGGCGGGATGGCTACACCTTC.